A single sample gave rise to the 19 T cell receptor beta chains below, sequenced in a study of cytomegalovirus exposure and HLA in healthy donors. PCR primers comprised 60 Vbeta and 13 Jbeta primers. TCRdb keeps only in-frame clones here, not all; method: immunoSEQ multiplex PCR. Of 75,000 to 95,000 clones listed, around 78% are singletons. Sequencing was performed on PBMCs. Receptors originate from a woman aged 40 to 50 in good health and CMV-seropositive.

The rearrangement links TRBV7-6 to TRBJ2-7, with D perhaps TRBD2 (6 bases). This CDR3 has 18 amino acids. Deletions cut 4 bases from V and 3 bases from J, with 25 bases between. The germline CDR1 and CDR2 sequences are SGHVS and FNYEAQ. The CDR3 sequence: CASSSRGAGELLGYEQYF. CDR3 nucleotide sequence: TGTGCCAGCAGCTCCCGTGGAGCGGGTGAACTCCTGGGCTACGAGCAGTACTTC.

This chain joins TRBV6-5 and TRBJ1-1; 10 positions match TRBD1. V shed 7 bases, J shed 4 bases, and the junction held 9 bases outside the gene matches. Germline values: CDR1 MNHEY, CDR2 SVGAGI. This CDR3 comprises 15 residues. Written as DNA, the CDR3 is TGTGCCAGCAAACAGACAGGGGGCCGTAGCACTGAAGCTTTCTTT. Its protein product is CASKQTGGRSTEAFF.

The rearrangement links TRBV10-1 to TRBJ1-1; D unclear. V lost 5 bases and J 4 bases, leaving 17 bases between the germline ends. This CDR3 comprises 15 residues. Germline CDR1 is WNHNN and CDR2 is SYGVQD (reference sequence). Here the CDR3 reads CASSSNPVPATEAFF. As DNA, the CDR3 is TGCGCCAGCAGTTCAAACCCAGTCCCCGCCACTGAAGCTTTCTTT.

In this sample, this clone turned up a few times. The V and J genes are TRBV7-2 and TRBJ2-6, with D tentatively TRBD2 (5 bases). Trimming took 5 bases from V and 2 from J, leaving 16 bases between them. Germline-derived CDR1 and CDR2 are SGHTA and FQGNSA. This CDR3 contains 17 residues. Here the CDR3 reads CASSVREGRPGANVLTF. The CDR3 bases are TGTGCCAGCAGCGTCAGAGAGGGCCGCCCTGGGGCCAACGTCCTGACTTTC. The entire variable domain, with the rest obtained from reference TRBV7-2 and TRBJ2-6, is as follows: GAGVSQSPSNKVTEKGKDVELRCDPISGHTALYWYRQSLGQGLEFLIYFQGNSAPDKSGLPSDRFSAERTGGSVSTLTIQRTQQEDSAVYLCASSVREGRPGANVLTFGAGSRLTVL.

V and J are TRBV7-9 and TRBJ2-7; 11 bases align to TRBD2. The CDR3 loop spans 15 amino acids. Germline-derived CDR1 and CDR2 are SEHNR and FQNEAQ (reference sequence). The ends lost 5 bases at V and 3 bases at J; junction bases unmatched: 6. The CDR3 DNA is TGTGCCAGCAGCCAACCAACTAGCGGGAGCTACGAGCAGTACTTC. This sequence encodes CASSQPTSGSYEQYF.

The chain couples TRBV27 to TRBJ1-1, with 8 positions matching TRBD1. This CDR3 is 13 amino acids long. Germline CDR1 is MNHEY and CDR2 is SMNVEV (reference sequence). Trimming removed 5 bases from V and 4 bases from J; junction bases left unmatched: 3. The CDR3: CASSRQGATEAFF. The CDR3, as DNA: TGTGCCAGCAGTAGGCAGGGGGCCACTGAAGCTTTCTTT.

This clone was seen only a few times. The junction departs from germline at one end; a sequencing error may be responsible. The V gene is TRBV7-9, the J gene TRBJ2-1, with 7 nucleotides matching TRBD2. The CDR3 has 16 residues. Germline values: CDR1 SEHNR, CDR2 FQNEAQ (reference sequence). CDR3 nucleotides: TGTTCCAGCAGCTTTCCTCGGGAGGTTACCTACAATGAGCAGTTCTTC. Its translation is CSSSFPREVTYNEQFF.

This chain links TRBV5-6 with TRBJ2-1, with a tentative D call TRBD2 (6 bases). Germline CDR1 is SGHDT and CDR2 is YYEEEE. The V and J ends lost 7 bases and 3 bases respectively, with 17 bases between them. This CDR3 comprises 15 residues. The CDR3, as DNA: TGTGCCAGCGCCGGGGAGGATAGGAGCTACAATGAGCAGTTCTTC. The encoded protein is CASAGEDRSYNEQFF.

This clone was observed once. The V gene is TRBV12-2, the J gene TRBJ1-1; TRBD1 was called by the table and not checked on the DNA. TRBV12-2 is a documented pseudogene. The CDR3 totals 19 residues. The CDR3 reads CASRLPAHGRGPANTEAFF. CDR3 bases: TGTGCAAGTCGCTTACCAGCGCATGGCAGGGGGCCAGCGAACACTGAAGCTTTCTTT.

The chain has TRBV5-6 and TRBJ2-1; 7 bases map to TRBD2. The CDR3 sequence is 17 residues long. Trimming at V came to 4 bases and at J to 5 bases, leaving 15 bases not matched to a gene. Germline V gene lookup returns CDR1 SGHDT and CDR2 YYEEEE. The CDR3 sequence is CASSRHQLLGGDNEQFF. CDR3 DNA sequence: TGTGCCAGCAGCCGCCACCAATTGTTGGGGGGGGACAATGAGCAGTTCTTC.

This sequence joins TRBV5-4 and TRBJ1-1; the D is unclear. The CDR3 is made up of 18 amino acids. Germline assignment: CDR1 SGHNT and CDR2 YYREEE (reference sequence). Trimming pared 0 bases from V and 1 base from J, leaving 19 bases between. As DNA, the CDR3 is TGTGCCAGCAGCTTGGCGGGCGGGCTTTTGAGGTCGAACACTGAAGCTTTCTTT. This translates into CASSLAGGLLRSNTEAFF.

The chain carries TRBV7-9 and TRBJ1-2; 11 nucleotides line up with TRBD1. With V trimmed by 4 bases and J by 7 bases, 5 bases remained unmatched. CDR3 length equals 14 residues. The germline CDR1 and CDR2 sequences are SEHNR and FQNEAQ (reference sequence). CDR3 bases: TGTGCCAGCAGCTCGGGACAGGGGGACGGTGGCTACACCTTC. Translating it yields CASSSGQGDGGYTF.

The chain combines TRBV15 with TRBJ2-7; no definite D call. Trimming shortened V by 1 base and J by 1 base, and 5 bases separated the two germline ends. Per the germline V gene, CDR1 is LNHNV and CDR2 is YYDKDF (reference sequence). This CDR3 spans 13 amino acids. CDR3 nucleotide sequence: TGTGCCACCAGCAGAGCAGTGTCCTACGAGCAGTACTTC. Protein: CATSRAVSYEQYF.

Remarks on this clone: A junction boundary mismatches the germline segment, possibly from a read error. CDR3 region: CASSDLGQGAITGAFF. The CDR3 DNA reads TGTGCCAGCAGTGACCTCGGACAGGGGGCCATCACTGGAGCTTTCTTT. The genes are TRBV25-1 and TRBJ1-1; 11 nucleotides align to TRBD1. Germline V gene data show CDR1 as MGHDK and CDR2 as SYGVNS. The CDR3 has 16 residues.

V usage is TRBV7-3 and J usage is TRBJ1-1; possible D gene TRBD1, 5 bases. Trimming took 2 bases from V and 1 from J, leaving 11 bases between them. The CDR3 extends over 15 amino acids. Germline V lookup: CDR1 SGHTA, CDR2 FQGTGA. The CDR3 loop reads CASSLGSQGNTEAFF. The CDR3 DNA reads as TGTGCCAGCAGCTTAGGATCCCAGGGGAACACTGAAGCTTTCTTT.

V gene TRBV27 combines with J gene TRBJ1-2; TRBD1 is a possible D gene (6 bases). The CDR3 covers 14 residues. Looked up from germline, CDR1 is MNHEY and CDR2 is SMNVEV (reference sequence). V lost 0 bases to trimming and J lost 3 bases, with 8 bases between them. The CDR3 sequence: CASSLSPGDYGYTF. The CDR3 coding sequence is TGTGCCAGCAGTTTATCGCCAGGGGACTATGGCTACACCTTC.

The chain joins TRBV25-1 to TRBJ1-4; 8 bases align to TRBD1. With 6 bases clipped from V and 4 bases from J, the junction kept 7 bases outside the gene matches. Germline-derived CDR1 and CDR2 are MGHDK and SYGVNS. This CDR3 is built from 15 residues. CDR3 in amino acids: CASSTRGQVNEKLFF. CDR3 coding DNA: TGTGCCAGCAGCACCCGGGGACAGGTTAATGAAAAACTGTTTTTT.

This clone turned up a few times. The V call is TRBV4-2, the J call TRBJ2-1; TRBD2 matches 8 bases. The CDR3 covers 16 residues. Germline-derived CDR1 and CDR2 are LGHNA and YNFKEQ. V gave up 0 bases and J gave up 4 bases; unmatched junction bases: 5. The CDR3 DNA sequence: TGTGCCAGCAGCCAAGAGGGTAGCGGGACTTACAATGAGCAGTTCTTC. Amino acids: CASSQEGSGTYNEQFF.

This clone was counted a few times. This chain uses TRBV10-3 with TRBJ1-5, with 7 bases matching TRBD1. V trimming: 4 bases; J trimming: 6 bases; junction bases outside the gene matches: 3. This CDR3 has 13 amino acids. Looked up from germline, CDR1 is ENHRY and CDR2 is SYGVKD. Here the CDR3 reads CAISGQGGQPQHF. As DNA, the CDR3 is TGTGCCATCAGTGGGCAGGGGGGTCAGCCCCAGCATTTT.